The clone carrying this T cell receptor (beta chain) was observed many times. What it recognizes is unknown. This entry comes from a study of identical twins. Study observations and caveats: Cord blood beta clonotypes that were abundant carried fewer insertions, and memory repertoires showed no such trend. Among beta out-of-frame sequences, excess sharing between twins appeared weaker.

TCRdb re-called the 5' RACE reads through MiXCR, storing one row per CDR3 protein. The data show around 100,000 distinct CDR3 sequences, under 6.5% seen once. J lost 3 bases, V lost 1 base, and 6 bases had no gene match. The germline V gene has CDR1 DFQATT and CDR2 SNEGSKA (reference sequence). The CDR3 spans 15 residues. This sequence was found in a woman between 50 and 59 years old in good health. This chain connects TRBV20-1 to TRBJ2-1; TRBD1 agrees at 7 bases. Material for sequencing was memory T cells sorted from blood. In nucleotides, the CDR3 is TGCAGTGCTAGAGGTCGGGACAGCAGCTACAATGAGCAGTTCTTC. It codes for CSARGRDSSYNEQFF.